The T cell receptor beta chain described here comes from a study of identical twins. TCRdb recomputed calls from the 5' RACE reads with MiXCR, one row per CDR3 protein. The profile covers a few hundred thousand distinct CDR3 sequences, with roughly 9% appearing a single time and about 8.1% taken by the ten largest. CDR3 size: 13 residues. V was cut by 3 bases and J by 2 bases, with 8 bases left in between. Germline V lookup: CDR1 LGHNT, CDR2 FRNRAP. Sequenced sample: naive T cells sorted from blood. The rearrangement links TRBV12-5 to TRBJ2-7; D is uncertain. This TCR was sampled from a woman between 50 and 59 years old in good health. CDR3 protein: CASGLWPTYEQYV. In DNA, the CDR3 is TGTGCTAGTGGTTTATGGCCGACCTACGAGCAGTACGTC.